This TCR beta chain was obtained from a study of blood T cell repertoires in COVID-19. Study-level background: Whether acute or convalescent, the COVID-19 samples came from the United States, Italy and Spain.

This CDR3 contains 16 residues. Germline lookup yields CDR1 ENHRY and CDR2 SYGVKD. With 6 bases clipped from V and 1 base from J, the junction kept 11 bases outside the gene matches. Using immunoSEQ multiplex PCR, the repertoire was profiled, and TCRdb retains in-frame clones only, with some absent. The profile covers about 140,000 clones, with around nine tenths appearing a single time and 4.3% taken by the ten largest. The clonotype originates from a woman aged 40 to 55 with acute or convalescent COVID-19. The specimen sequenced was peripheral blood. The chain combines TRBV10-3 with TRBJ1-2; 7 nucleotides match TRBD1. CDR3 sequence reads: CAIRYRDSRYNYGYTF. The CDR3 nucleotides are TGTGCCATCAGATACCGGGACAGCCGTTATAACTATGGCTACACCTTC.